This T cell receptor (beta chain) originates from a study of beta chain features in type 1 diabetes. The overall study: Age, gender and cell yields were alike across patients and healthy donors.

The authors reverse transcribed all of the isolated RNA, so sequencing captured expressed TCRB transcripts. Samples of naive, central memory and regulatory T cells yielded a mean of about 3.5 million reads. Profiled with immunoSEQ multiplex PCR; TCRdb holds only in-frame clones, not every one. This table holds 500,000 to 650,000 clones, 12% found once. As for this clone: Antigen specificity is unknown.

General study results and limits: VDJ junctions from patients with type 1 diabetes contained fewer insertions and more deletions. For patients, the naive, central memory and Treg TCRB repertoires appeared more alike than for healthy donors. There was a moderate but significant shortening of TCRB CDR3s in all four CD4+ subsets of Type 1 diabetes patients.

This CDR3 is 13 amino acids long. With 5 bases removed from V and 3 bases from J, the gap between germline ends came to 10 bases. Germline V CDR1 and CDR2: MNHEY, SVGAGI. This chain connects TRBV6-5 to TRBJ1-2; TRBD1 might be the D (6 bases). The sample was naive CD4+ T cells from blood. This TCR came from a young man with type 1 diabetes. The CDR3 is CASSIGQYYGYTF. The CDR3 DNA is TGTGCCAGCAGTATCGGACAGTACTATGGCTACACCTTC.